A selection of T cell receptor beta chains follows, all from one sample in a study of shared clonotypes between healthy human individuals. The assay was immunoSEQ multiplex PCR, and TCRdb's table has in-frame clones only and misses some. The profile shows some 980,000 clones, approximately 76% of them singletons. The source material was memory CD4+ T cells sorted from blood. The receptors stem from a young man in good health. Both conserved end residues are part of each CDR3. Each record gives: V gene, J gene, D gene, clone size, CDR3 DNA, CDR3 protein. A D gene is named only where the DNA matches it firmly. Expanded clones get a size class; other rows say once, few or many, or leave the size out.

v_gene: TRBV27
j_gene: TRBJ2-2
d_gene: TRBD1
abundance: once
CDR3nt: TGTGCCAGCAGATCTTTCACGGACAGGGGAGGCGACACCGGGGAGCTGTTTTTT
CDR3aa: CASRSFTDRGGDTGELFF

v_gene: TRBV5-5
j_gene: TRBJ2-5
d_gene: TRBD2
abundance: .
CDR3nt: TGTGCCAGCAGCAGACGACTAGCGGGAGACATGGAGACCCAGTACTTC
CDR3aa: CASSRRLAGDMETQYF

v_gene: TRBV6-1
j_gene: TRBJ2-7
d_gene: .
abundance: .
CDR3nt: TGTGCCAGCAAAAGGGACTACGAGCAGTACTTC
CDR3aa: CASKRDYEQYF

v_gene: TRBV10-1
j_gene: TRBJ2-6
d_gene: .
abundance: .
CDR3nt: TGCGCCAGCAGTGAGTCCGGAGCTGGGGCCAACGTCCTGACTTTC
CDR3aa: CASSESGAGANVLTF

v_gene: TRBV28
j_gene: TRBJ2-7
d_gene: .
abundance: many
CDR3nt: TGTGCCAGCAGGGAGGTAGTAGCCTACGAGCAGTACTTC
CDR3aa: CASREVVAYEQYF

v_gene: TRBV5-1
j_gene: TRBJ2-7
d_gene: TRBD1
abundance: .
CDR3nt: TGCGCCAGCAGCCCCCGGGACAGCTTAGGGCAGTACTTC
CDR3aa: CASSPRDSLGQYF

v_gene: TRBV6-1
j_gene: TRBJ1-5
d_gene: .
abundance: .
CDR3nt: TGTGCCAGCAGTGATGGATGGAGGGGACAGCCCCAGCATTTT
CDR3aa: CASSDGWRGQPQHF

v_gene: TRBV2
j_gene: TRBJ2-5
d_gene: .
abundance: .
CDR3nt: TGTGCCAGCAGGCGAGAGGGTGGGGGGAAGACCCAGTACTTC
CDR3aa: CASRREGGGKTQYF

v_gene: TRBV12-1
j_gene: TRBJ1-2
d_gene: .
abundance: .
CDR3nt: TGTGCCAGCAGCTTTTACAGTGACTACACCTTC
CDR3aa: CASSFYSDYTF

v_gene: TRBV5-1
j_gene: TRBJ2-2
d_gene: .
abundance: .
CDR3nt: TGCGCCAGCAGCCGGGACTACACCGGGGAGCTGTTTTTT
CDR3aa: CASSRDYTGELFF

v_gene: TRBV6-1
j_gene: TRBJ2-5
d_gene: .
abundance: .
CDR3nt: TGTGCCAGCGCAGTCGAGACCCAGTACTTC
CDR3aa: CASAVETQYF

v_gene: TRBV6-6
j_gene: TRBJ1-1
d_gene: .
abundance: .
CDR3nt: TGTGCCAGCAAAGGTCCCGAGAACACTGAAGCTTTCTTT
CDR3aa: CASKGPENTEAFF

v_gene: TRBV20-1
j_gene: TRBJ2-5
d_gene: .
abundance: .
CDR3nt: TGCAGTGCCAGCAAGCAAGAGACCCAGTACTTC
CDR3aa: CSASKQETQYF

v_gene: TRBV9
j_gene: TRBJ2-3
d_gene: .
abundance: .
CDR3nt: TGTGCCAGCAGCGTAGATGTCGCGGGGACGTCTTTCCATAATACGCAGTATTTT
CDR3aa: CASSVDVAGTSFHNTQYF

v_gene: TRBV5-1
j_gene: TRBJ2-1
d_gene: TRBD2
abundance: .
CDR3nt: TGCGCCAGCCATGATAGCGGGAGTAAGAATGAGCAGTTCTTC
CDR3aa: CASHDSGSKNEQFF

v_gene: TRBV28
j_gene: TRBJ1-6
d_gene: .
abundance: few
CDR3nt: TGTGCCAGCAGTCCCCCCGGGGGTGGGTCCTATAATTCACCCCTCCACTTT
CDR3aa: CASSPPGGGSYNSPLHF

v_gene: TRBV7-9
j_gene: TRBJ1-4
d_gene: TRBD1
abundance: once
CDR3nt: TGTGCCAGCAGCGACAGATCCGGGACAGGGGGCCTTGGTGAAAAACTGTTTTTT
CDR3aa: CASSDRSGTGGLGEKLFF

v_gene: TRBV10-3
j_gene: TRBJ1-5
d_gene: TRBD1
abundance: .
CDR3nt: TGTGCCATCAGTGAGGGACAGGGGGGCAATCAGCCCCAGCATTTT
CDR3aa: CAISEGQGGNQPQHF

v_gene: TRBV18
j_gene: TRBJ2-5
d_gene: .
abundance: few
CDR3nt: TGTGCCAGCACTCGAGGTCGCAGGGAACAAGAGACCCAGTACTTC
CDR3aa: CASTRGRREQETQYF

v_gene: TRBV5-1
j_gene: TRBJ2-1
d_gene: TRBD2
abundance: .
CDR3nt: TGCGCCAGCAGCTACCCTAGCGGGAGTAGGATTGGAGAGCAGTTCTTC
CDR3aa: CASSYPSGSRIGEQFF

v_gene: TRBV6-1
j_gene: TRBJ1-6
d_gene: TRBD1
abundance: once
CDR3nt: TGTGCCAGCAGTGAAGCCTTGACAGGGGATAATTCACCCCTCCACTTT
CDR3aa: CASSEALTGDNSPLHF

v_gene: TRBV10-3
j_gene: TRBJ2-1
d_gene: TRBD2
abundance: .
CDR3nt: TGTGCCATCGCAACGGGACTAGTCAATGAGCAGTTCTTC
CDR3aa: CAIATGLVNEQFF

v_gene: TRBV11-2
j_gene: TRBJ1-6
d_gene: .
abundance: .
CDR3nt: TGTGCCAGCAGCTTAGATCGGGTTTCACCCCTCCACTTT
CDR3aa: CASSLDRVSPLHF

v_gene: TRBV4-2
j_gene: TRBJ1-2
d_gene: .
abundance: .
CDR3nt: TGTGCCAGCAGCCAAGGGGCGTCAAAGGAAGGCTACACCTTC
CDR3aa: CASSQGASKEGYTF

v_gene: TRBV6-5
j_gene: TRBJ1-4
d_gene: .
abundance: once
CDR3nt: TGTGCCAGCAGATCCCGGAGCGGCGGTGGGGAAAAACTGTTTTTT
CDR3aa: CASRSRSGGGEKLFF

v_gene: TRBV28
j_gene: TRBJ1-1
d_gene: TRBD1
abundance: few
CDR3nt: TGTGCCAGCAGTCCCAGGACAGGGAACCAGATTGAAGCTTTCTTT
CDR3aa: CASSPRTGNQIEAFF

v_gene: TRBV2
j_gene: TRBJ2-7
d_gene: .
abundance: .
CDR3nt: TGTGCCAGCAGTGAAGACCGGGAACGATCCTACGAGCAGTACTTC
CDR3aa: CASSEDRERSYEQYF

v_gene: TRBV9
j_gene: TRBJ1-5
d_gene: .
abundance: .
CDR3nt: TGTGCCAGCAGCGTAGATCTGGATCAGCCCCAGCATTTT
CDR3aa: CASSVDLDQPQHF

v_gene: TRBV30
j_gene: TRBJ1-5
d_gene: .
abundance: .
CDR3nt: TGTGCCTGGAGCGACAGGCCGACGGAGCCCCAGCATTTT
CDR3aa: CAWSDRPTEPQHF

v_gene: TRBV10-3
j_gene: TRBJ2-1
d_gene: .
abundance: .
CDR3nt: TGTGCCATCAGTGCAAGACAACAATCCTACAATGAGCAGTTCTTC
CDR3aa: CAISARQQSYNEQFF

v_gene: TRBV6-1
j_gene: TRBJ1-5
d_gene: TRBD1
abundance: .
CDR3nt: TGTGCCAGCAGGGGGGACAGGGGCAATCAGCCCCAGCATTTT
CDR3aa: CASRGDRGNQPQHF

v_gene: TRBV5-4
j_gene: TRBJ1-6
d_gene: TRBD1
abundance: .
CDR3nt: TGTGCCAGCAGCTCGACAGGGGAGAATTCACCCCTCCACTTT
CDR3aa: CASSSTGENSPLHF

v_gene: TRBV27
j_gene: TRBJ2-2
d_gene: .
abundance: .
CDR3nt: TGTGCCAGCCGATACGGAGGAATGAACACCGGGGAGCTGTTTTTT
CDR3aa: CASRYGGMNTGELFF

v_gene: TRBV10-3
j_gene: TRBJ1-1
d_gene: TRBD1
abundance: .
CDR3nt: TGTGCCATCAGTGAACCGGGACAGTCGAACACTGAAGCTTTCTTT
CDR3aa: CAISEPGQSNTEAFF